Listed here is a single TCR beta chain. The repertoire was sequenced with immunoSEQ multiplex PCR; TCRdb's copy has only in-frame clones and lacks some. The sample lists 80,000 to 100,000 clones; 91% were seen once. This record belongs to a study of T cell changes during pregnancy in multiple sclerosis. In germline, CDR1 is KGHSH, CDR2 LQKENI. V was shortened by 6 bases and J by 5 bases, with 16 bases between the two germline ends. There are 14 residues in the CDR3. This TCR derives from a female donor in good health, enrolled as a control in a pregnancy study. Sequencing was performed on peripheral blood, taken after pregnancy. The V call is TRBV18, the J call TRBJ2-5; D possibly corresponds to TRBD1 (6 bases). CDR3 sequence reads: CASSRHQGSETQYF. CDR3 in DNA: TGTGCCAGCTCCCGACACCAGGGGAGTGAGACCCAGTACTTC.